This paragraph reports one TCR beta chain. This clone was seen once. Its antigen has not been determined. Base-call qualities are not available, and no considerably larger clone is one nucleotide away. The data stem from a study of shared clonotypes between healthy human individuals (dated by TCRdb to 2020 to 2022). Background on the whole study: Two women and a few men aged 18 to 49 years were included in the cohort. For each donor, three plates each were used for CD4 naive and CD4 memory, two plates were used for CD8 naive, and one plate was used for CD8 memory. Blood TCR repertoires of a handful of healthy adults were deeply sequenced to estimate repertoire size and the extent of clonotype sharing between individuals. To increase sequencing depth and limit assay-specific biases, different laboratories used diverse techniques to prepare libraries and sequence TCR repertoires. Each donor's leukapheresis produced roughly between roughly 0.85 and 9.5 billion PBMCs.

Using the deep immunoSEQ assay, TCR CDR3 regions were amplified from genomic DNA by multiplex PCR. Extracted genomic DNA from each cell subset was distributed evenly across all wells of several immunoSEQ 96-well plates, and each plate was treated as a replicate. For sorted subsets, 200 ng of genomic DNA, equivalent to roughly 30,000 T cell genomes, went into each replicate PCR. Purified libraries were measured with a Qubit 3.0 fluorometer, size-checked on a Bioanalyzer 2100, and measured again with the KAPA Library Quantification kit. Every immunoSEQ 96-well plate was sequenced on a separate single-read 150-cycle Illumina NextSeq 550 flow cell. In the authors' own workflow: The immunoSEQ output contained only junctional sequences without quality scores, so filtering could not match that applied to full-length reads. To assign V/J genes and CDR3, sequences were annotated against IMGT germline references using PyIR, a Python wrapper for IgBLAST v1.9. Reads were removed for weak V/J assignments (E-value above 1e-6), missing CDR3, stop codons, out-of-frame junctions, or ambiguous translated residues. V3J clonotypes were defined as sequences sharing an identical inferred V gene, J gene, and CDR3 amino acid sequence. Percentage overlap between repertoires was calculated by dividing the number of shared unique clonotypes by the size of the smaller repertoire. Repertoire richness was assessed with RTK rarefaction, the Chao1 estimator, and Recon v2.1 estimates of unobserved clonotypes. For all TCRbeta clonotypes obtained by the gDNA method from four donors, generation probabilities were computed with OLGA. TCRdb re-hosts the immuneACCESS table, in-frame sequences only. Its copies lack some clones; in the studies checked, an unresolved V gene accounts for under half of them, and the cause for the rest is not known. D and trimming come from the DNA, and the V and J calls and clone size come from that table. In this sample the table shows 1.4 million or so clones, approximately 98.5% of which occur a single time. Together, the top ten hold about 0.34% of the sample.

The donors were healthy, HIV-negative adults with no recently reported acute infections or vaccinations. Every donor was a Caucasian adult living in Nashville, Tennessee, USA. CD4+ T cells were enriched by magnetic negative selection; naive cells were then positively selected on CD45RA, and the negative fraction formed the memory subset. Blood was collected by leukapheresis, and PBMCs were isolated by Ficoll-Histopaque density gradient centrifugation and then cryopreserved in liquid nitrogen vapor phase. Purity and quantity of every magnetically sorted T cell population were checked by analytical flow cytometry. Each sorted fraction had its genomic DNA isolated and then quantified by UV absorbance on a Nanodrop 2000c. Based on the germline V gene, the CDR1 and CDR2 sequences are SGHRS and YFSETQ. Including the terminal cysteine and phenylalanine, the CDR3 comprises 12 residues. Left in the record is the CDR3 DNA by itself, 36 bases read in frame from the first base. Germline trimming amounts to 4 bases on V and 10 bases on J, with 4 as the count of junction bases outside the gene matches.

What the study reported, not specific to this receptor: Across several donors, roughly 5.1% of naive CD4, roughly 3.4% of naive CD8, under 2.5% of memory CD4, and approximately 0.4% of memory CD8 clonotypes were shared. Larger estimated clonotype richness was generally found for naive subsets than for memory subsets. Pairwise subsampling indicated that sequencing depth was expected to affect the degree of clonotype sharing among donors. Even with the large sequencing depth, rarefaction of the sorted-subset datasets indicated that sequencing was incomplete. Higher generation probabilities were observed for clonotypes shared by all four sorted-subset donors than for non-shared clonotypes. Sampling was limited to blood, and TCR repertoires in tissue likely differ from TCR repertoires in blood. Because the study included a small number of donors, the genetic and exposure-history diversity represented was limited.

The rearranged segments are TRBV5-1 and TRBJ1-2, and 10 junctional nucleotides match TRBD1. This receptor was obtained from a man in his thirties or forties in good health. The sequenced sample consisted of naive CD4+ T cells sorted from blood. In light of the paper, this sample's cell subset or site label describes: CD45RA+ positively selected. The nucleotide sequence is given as TGCGCCAGCAGCCCAGGGACAGGGGACTACACCTTC. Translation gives CASSPGTGDYTF.